The rows below give T cell receptor beta chains drawn from one sample of a study of blood T cell repertoires in COVID-19. Here immunoSEQ multiplex PCR was the method, and the copy in TCRdb shows in-frame clones only, minus some. The data hold more than 300,000 clones, with 65% to 90% observed a single time. The material sequenced was PBMCs or T cells enriched from blood (not recorded which). All receptors come from a woman aged 18-29 years who had recovered from COVID-19. The CDR3 runs from the conserved cysteine through the conserved F or W. D genes are given only for firm matches. Some rows have no size entry. The others give once, few or many, or a class for an expanded clone.

V gene,clone size,J gene,D gene,CDR3 DNA,CDR3 protein
TRBV5-6,NA,TRBJ1-6,TRBD1,TGTGCCAGCAGTCTAACCGGGACAGGAAATTCACCCCTCCACTTT,CASSLTGTGNSPLHF
TRBV21-1,NA,TRBJ1-3,NA,TGTGCCAGCAGCGGTGACTGCGACTCTGGAAACACCATATATTTT,CASSGDCDSGNTIYF
TRBV6-5,NA,TRBJ1-3,NA,TGTGCCAGCAGTTACTCGTCAGGGTCTGGAAACACCATATATTTT,CASSYSSGSGNTIYF
TRBV30,NA,TRBJ1-2,NA,TGTGCCTGGAACGGGGGGGAGAACTATGGCTACACCTTC,CAWNGGENYGYTF
TRBV29-1,NA,TRBJ2-4,TRBD1,TGCAGCGTAAAGGGCGGGACAGGGAAGTACATTCAGTACTTC,CSVKGGTGKYIQYF
TRBV6-5,NA,TRBJ1-6,NA,TGTGCCAGCAGTTACGAATCCCGGTTACTTTCACCCCTCCACTTT,CASSYESRLLSPLHF
TRBV4-1,once,TRBJ2-3,NA,TGCGCCAGCAGCCAAGATCGGTATGGAGATACGCAGTATTTT,CASSQDRYGDTQYF
TRBV15,NA,TRBJ1-1,TRBD1,TGTGCCACCAGGGACAGGGGGACCACTGAAGCTTTCTTT,CATRDRGTTEAFF
TRBV7-6,NA,TRBJ2-5,TRBD1,TGTGCCAGCAGCCCTCCGGGACAGGGGGGTAGGGAGACCCAGTACTTC,CASSPPGQGGRETQYF
TRBV10-3,NA,TRBJ2-2,NA,TGTGCCATCAGTGACAGGGATCCCGGGGAGCTGTTTTTT,CAISDRDPGELFF
TRBV11-2,NA,TRBJ2-7,NA,TGTGCCAGCAGCTTACAGGGGGGACCCTACGAGCAGTACTTC,CASSLQGGPYEQYF
TRBV2,NA,TRBJ1-5,TRBD1,TGTGCCAGCAGTGATCAGAACAGGGGATTAGGTCAGCCCCAGCATTTT,CASSDQNRGLGQPQHF
TRBV5-6,NA,TRBJ2-1,NA,TGTGCCAGCAGCTTACAGGGTGTCCCGACCACCTACAATGAGCAGTTCTTC,CASSLQGVPTTYNEQFF
TRBV9,NA,TRBJ1-2,TRBD1,TGTGCCAGCAGCGTCTCTGGGACAGCTTTAGACTATGGCTACACCTTC,CASSVSGTALDYGYTF
TRBV2,NA,TRBJ1-2,NA,TGTGCCAGCAGTGAGGGCGTTCGGACGGGAGGTGGCTACACCTTC,CASSEGVRTGGGYTF
TRBV2,once,TRBJ2-3,NA,TGTGCCAGCAGAATGGGGCGGGATACGCAGTATTTT,CASRMGRDTQYF
TRBV10-3,NA,TRBJ2-1,TRBD2,TGTGCCATCAGTGGTAGACTAGCGGGGGAGTCAAACAATGAGCAGTTCTTC,CAISGRLAGESNNEQFF
TRBV28,NA,TRBJ2-1,NA,TGTGCCAGCAGCTTCATTGGGGCAGACTACAATGAGCAGTTCTTC,CASSFIGADYNEQFF
TRBV5-1,NA,TRBJ2-2,NA,TGCGCCAGCAGCTTCCACCCGCGGACGAACACCGGGGAGCTGTTTTTT,CASSFHPRTNTGELFF
TRBV19,once,TRBJ2-1,NA,TGTGCCAGTAGTACCCAGGGGGCGGGAGAGAGGGCCCATGAGCAGTTCTTC,CASSTQGAGERAHEQFF
TRBV7-9,NA,TRBJ1-2,NA,TGTGCCAGCAGCTTAGAGGCAGGGGAAGGCTACACCTTC,CASSLEAGEGYTF
TRBV12-3/TRBV12-4,NA,TRBJ1-5,NA,TGTGCCAGCAGTTACAGGCGGAACCAGCCCCAGCATTTT,CASSYRRNQPQHF
TRBV19,NA,TRBJ1-5,TRBD1,TGTGCCAGTAGTGCCAACTCACAGGGGATCGGCAATCAGCCCCAGCATTTT,CASSANSQGIGNQPQHF
TRBV24-1,NA,TRBJ2-3,NA,TGTGCCACCAGTGATTATGGCGGGAACCCCACAGATACGCAGTATTTT,CATSDYGGNPTDTQYF
TRBV3-1/TRBV3-2,NA,TRBJ1-2,NA,TGTGCCAGCAGCCCGGGATTCTATGGCTACACCTTC,CASSPGFYGYTF
TRBV18,NA,TRBJ1-3,TRBD1,TGTGCCAGCTCATCCGGGACAGGAGGAAACACCATATATTTT,CASSSGTGGNTIYF
TRBV18,NA,TRBJ1-1,NA,TGTGCCAGCTCACCTAGGACACGAGGCGTGAACACTGAAGCTTTCTTT,CASSPRTRGVNTEAFF
TRBV2,NA,TRBJ1-2,NA,TGTGCCAGCAGTGGGACTTCGGCGGAGGGCTACACCTTC,CASSGTSAEGYTF
TRBV4-1,NA,TRBJ2-7,NA,TGCGCCAGCAGCCCCTTGAGGGGGGGCCCTCTACCCTACGAGCAGTACTTC,CASSPLRGGPLPYEQYF
TRBV27,NA,TRBJ1-2,TRBD1,TGTGCCAGCAGGGACAGGGGGGATGGCTACACCTTC,CASRDRGDGYTF
TRBV13,NA,TRBJ2-5,NA,TGTGCCAGCAGCTTATCTCCCCCCCAAGAGACCCAGTACTTC,CASSLSPPQETQYF
TRBV6-1,NA,TRBJ2-1,TRBD1,TGTGCCAGCAGTGGGGCAGGGGGTCTTCAATCTCTCAGCTCCTACAATGAGCAGTTCTTC,CASSGAGGLQSLSSYNEQFF
TRBV6-5,NA,TRBJ1-2,NA,TGTGCCAGCAGTTATACTGATACCTCTAACTATGGCTACACCTTC,CASSYTDTSNYGYTF
TRBV10-2,NA,TRBJ2-7,TRBD1,TGCGCCAGCAGTGAGTGGGGACAGTCCTACGAGCAGTACTTC,CASSEWGQSYEQYF
TRBV6-2/TRBV6-3,NA,TRBJ1-2,NA,TGTGCCAGCAGCCCTGACACCCCGGGAGTGGTTGGCTACACCTTC,CASSPDTPGVVGYTF
TRBV13,NA,TRBJ1-1,TRBD1,TGTGCCAGCAGCCACACCCCGGGACAGGGTACGACTGAAGCTTTCTTT,CASSHTPGQGTTEAFF
TRBV2,NA,TRBJ1-5,NA,TGTGCCAGCAGTTACAGGGTTAGCAATCAGCCCCAGCATTTT,CASSYRVSNQPQHF
TRBV19,once,TRBJ1-2,NA,TGTGCCAGTAGTGCCCGACAGTATTCTAACTATGGCTACACCTTC,CASSARQYSNYGYTF
TRBV5-1,NA,TRBJ1-1,TRBD1,TGCGCCAGCAGCTTGGGTGGGACAGGAGACACTGAAGCTTTCTTT,CASSLGGTGDTEAFF
TRBV19,NA,TRBJ2-1,TRBD1,TGTGCCAGTAGTCCCGACAGGGGTTCCTACAATGAGCAGTTCTTC,CASSPDRGSYNEQFF
TRBV4-1,NA,TRBJ1-1,NA,TGCGCCAGCAGCCACGCCGCCGGGACACTGAACACTGAAGCTTTCTTT,CASSHAAGTLNTEAFF
TRBV4-1,NA,TRBJ2-5,TRBD2,TGCGCCAGCAGCCAAGAGGCCAGCGGGGGGGCCCAGATAACCCGCCGAGAGACCCAGTACTTC,CASSQEASGGAQITRRETQYF
TRBV3-1/TRBV3-2,NA,TRBJ2-2,NA,TGTGCCAGCAGCCAAGGCAGGGGAACGGCCGGGGAGCTGTTTTTT,CASSQGRGTAGELFF
TRBV4-1,once,TRBJ1-5,NA,TGCGCCAGCAGCCATCCAGGGTCTAGCAATCAGCCCCAGCATTTT,CASSHPGSSNQPQHF
TRBV6-5,once,TRBJ1-6,TRBD1,TGTGCCAGCAGTTTGGGACAGGGCGATTCACCCCTCCACTTT,CASSLGQGDSPLHF
TRBV4-1,NA,TRBJ2-5,TRBD2,TGCGCCAGCAGCGTGGGTAGCGGGGGGGCGGAGACCCAGTACTTC,CASSVGSGGAETQYF
TRBV3-1/TRBV3-2,few,TRBJ1-1,NA,TGTGCCAGCAGCCAAGGTTCTGACAATCTGGCTTTCTTT,CASSQGSDNLAFF
TRBV12-3/TRBV12-4,many,TRBJ1-6,NA,TGTGCCAGCAGGTACAGCAATTCACCCCTCCACTTT,CASRYSNSPLHF